A selection of T cell receptor beta chains follows, all from one sample in a study of blood T cell repertoires in COVID-19. Profiling relied on immunoSEQ multiplex PCR, and the TCRdb table lists in-frame clones only, not all of them. The sample holds roughly 76,000 clones, around 75% seen once. Material: peripheral blood. Receptors originate from a man in his sixties or seventies with acute or convalescent COVID-19. Both conserved end residues are part of each CDR3. The D gene is left open where the match is weak. The listing skips clone size in some rows; elsewhere it reads once, few, many or a size class.

d_gene	v_gene	abundance	j_gene	CDR3nt	CDR3aa
TRBD2	TRBV3-1/TRBV3-2	-	TRBJ2-1	TGTGCCAGCAGCCACCAAGGACTAGCGGGATTCAATGAGCAGTTCTTC	CASSHQGLAGFNEQFF
TRBD2	TRBV11-2	-	TRBJ2-3	TGTGCCAGCAGCTTAACGGGAGGCGCAGATACGCAGTATTTT	CASSLTGGADTQYF
TRBD1	TRBV23-1	-	TRBJ1-2	TGCGCCAGCAGTCAATCGGGTACAGGGGACTATGGCTACACCTTC	CASSQSGTGDYGYTF
-	TRBV7-9	few	TRBJ1-5	TGTGCCAGCAGACTAAATAGCAATCAGCCCCAGCATTTT	CASRLNSNQPQHF
-	TRBV6-4	-	TRBJ1-2	TGTGCCAGCAGCGCAGGGCCGAGGTATGGCTACACCTTC	CASSAGPRYGYTF
TRBD2	TRBV6-5	-	TRBJ2-1	TGTGCCAGCAGTTACTCGGATGGGGGGGGTGAGCAGTTCTTC	CASSYSDGGGEQFF
-	TRBV18	-	TRBJ1-1	TGTGCCAGCTCACCACCGGGGGGCGGGAGGATGAACACTGAAGCTTTCTTT	CASSPPGGGRMNTEAFF
-	TRBV6-5	-	TRBJ1-5	TGTGCCAGCAGTTACTCGATACAGGCGAGACAGCCCCAGCATTTT	CASSYSIQARQPQHF
TRBD1	TRBV7-3	-	TRBJ2-4	TGTGCCAGCAGCGAGGACAGGGTCAACATTCAGTACTTC	CASSEDRVNIQYF
-	TRBV5-6	-	TRBJ2-1	TGTGCCAGCAGCTCACCAAATAGCGGAATCTACAATGAGCAGTTCTTC	CASSSPNSGIYNEQFF
TRBD2	TRBV4-1	-	TRBJ2-1	TGCGCCAGCAGTCAAGAGGCGACGGGAGGTGTTTGGAATGAGCAGTTCTTC	CASSQEATGGVWNEQFF
-	TRBV19	once	TRBJ1-1	TGTGCCAGTAGTCTCAAACAGGGTAGGAGCACTGAAGCTTTCTTT	CASSLKQGRSTEAFF
-	TRBV5-4	-	TRBJ1-2	TGTGCCAGCAGCCCGGAGGGACCGCAAACGGGACACACCTTC	CASSPEGPQTGHTF
-	TRBV5-4	-	TRBJ1-1	TGTGCCAGCAGCTCTTCCTACCAAATCCGAGAGGGAGCTTTCTTT	CASSSSYQIREGAFF
TRBD1	TRBV6-6	-	TRBJ1-1	TGTGCCAGCAGTTACGCAGGGACAGAGGACTTTGAAGCTTTCTTT	CASSYAGTEDFEAFF
-	TRBV18	-	TRBJ2-7	TGTGCCAGCTCATCAACAAGCTACGAGCAGTACTTC	CASSSTSYEQYF
TRBD2	TRBV3-1/TRBV3-2	-	TRBJ2-1	TGTGCCAGCAGCCAAACTAGCGGGAGTAGGTATGAGCAGTTCTTC	CASSQTSGSRYEQFF
-	TRBV6-6	-	TRBJ2-2	TGTGCCAGCAGTTTGACTAGTGGGTCCACCGGGGAGCTGTTTTTT	CASSLTSGSTGELFF
-	TRBV7-8	-	TRBJ1-1	TGTGCCAGCAGCTTCCCTACCCGCGCTGAAGCTTTCTTT	CASSFPTRAEAFF
-	TRBV12-3/TRBV12-4	few	TRBJ2-1	TGTGCCAGCACCCTGCGCGATGAGCAGTTCTTC	CASTLRDEQFF
-	TRBV14	-	TRBJ2-5	TGTGCCAGCAGCCCGGGACAACGAGAGACCCAGTACTTC	CASSPGQRETQYF
-	TRBV5-4	-	TRBJ2-7	TGTGCCAGCAGCTTGACCAGGGTCGACGAGCAGTACTTC	CASSLTRVDEQYF
-	TRBV29-1	few	TRBJ1-5	TGCAGCGCGGGGGCGGGGACCAATCAGCCCCAGCATTTT	CSAGAGTNQPQHF
-	TRBV7-6	-	TRBJ1-5	TGTGCCAGCAGCTTAAAACGTCCCAGGGAGGACCAGCCCCAGCATTTT	CASSLKRPREDQPQHF
-	TRBV19	few	TRBJ2-1	TGTGCCAGTAGTATAGCCCCTCCGCACAGTCGCGAACCCGACTCCTACAATGAGCAGTTCTTC	CASSIAPPHSREPDSYNEQFF
-	TRBV2	few	TRBJ1-5	TGTGCCAGCAAAACTGCGAGCAATCAGCCCCAGCATTTT	CASKTASNQPQHF
TRBD2	TRBV7-9	-	TRBJ2-7	TGTGCCAGCAGCTTAGAACTAGCGGGGGCCTACGAGCAGTACTTC	CASSLELAGAYEQYF
-	TRBV19	-	TRBJ1-2	TGTGCCAGTAGTCTGGAGGTTAACTATGGCTACACCTTC	CASSLEVNYGYTF
TRBD1	TRBV28	-	TRBJ1-5	TGTGCCAGCAGCACGACAGGGGCCGTACAGCCCCAGCATTTT	CASSTTGAVQPQHF
TRBD2	TRBV27	-	TRBJ2-2	TGTGCCAGCAGTACTTCCGGGACTAGCGGGAGGGCGGGCACCGGGGAGCTGTTTTTT	CASSTSGTSGRAGTGELFF
TRBD1	TRBV9	-	TRBJ2-7	TGTGCCAGCAGCACCGGACAGGGGGCGATCTCCTACGAGCAGTACTTC	CASSTGQGAISYEQYF
-	TRBV19	-	TRBJ1-1	TGTGCCAGTAGGAAGACAGAGAACACTGAAGCTTTCTTT	CASRKTENTEAFF
TRBD1	TRBV29-1	-	TRBJ1-1	TGCAGCGTTGAATGCTTTATGACAGGGGTGAACACTGAAGCTTTCTTT	CSVECFMTGVNTEAFF
-	TRBV6-4	-	TRBJ2-2	TGTGCCAGCAGTGACTTATTGATAGTCGGGGGGCCGGCGGTCGGGGAGCTGTTTTTT	CASSDLLIVGGPAVGELFF
TRBD1	TRBV27	-	TRBJ2-7	TGTGCCAGCAGTTCAACAGGGACAGGGGCGCCCGAGCAGTACTTC	CASSSTGTGAPEQYF
TRBD2	TRBV3-1/TRBV3-2	once	TRBJ2-7	TGTGCCAGCAGCCAAGGAGATAGCGGGTGGGGCGAGCAGTACTTC	CASSQGDSGWGEQYF
TRBD2	TRBV12-5	-	TRBJ2-1	TGTGCTAGTGCCAGACTAGCGGGTCCCGTGAGCTCCTACAATGAGCAGTTCTTC	CASARLAGPVSSYNEQFF
TRBD1	TRBV4-3	-	TRBJ2-7	TGCGCCAGCAGCCAGGGACAGGGAGCCTCCTACGAGCAGTACTTC	CASSQGQGASYEQYF
TRBD2	TRBV7-3	few	TRBJ2-3	TGTGCCAGCAGCTTCAGACTAGCGGGAGAAAATACGCAGTATTTT	CASSFRLAGENTQYF
-	TRBV14	-	TRBJ2-2	TGTGCCAGCAGCCCAAGGGGGAAGGCCGGGGAGCTGTTTTTT	CASSPRGKAGELFF
-	TRBV5-5	many	TRBJ1-1	TGTGCCAGCGTACAGTTCCAGGGTATCGACACTGAAGCTTTCTTT	CASVQFQGIDTEAFF
-	TRBV2	-	TRBJ2-3	TGTGCCAGCGTCCCACCTGAGGTCAGCACAGATACGCAGTATTTT	CASVPPEVSTDTQYF
-	TRBV9	-	TRBJ1-6	TGTGCCAGCAGCGTAGACTCCCGATCACCCCTCCACTTT	CASSVDSRSPLHF
-	TRBV27	medium-sized	TRBJ1-6	TGTGCCAGCAGCCCCTGGCAGCAGGGTATGAATTCACCCCTCCACTTT	CASSPWQQGMNSPLHF
TRBD1	TRBV14	-	TRBJ2-1	TGTGCCAGCAGGCTAACAGGGGAAAGTTACAATGAGCAGTTCTTC	CASRLTGESYNEQFF
-	TRBV7-2	-	TRBJ1-5	TGTGCCAGCAGCCCACTAGGGATACAGGGCTTAGGTCAGCCCCAGCATTTT	CASSPLGIQGLGQPQHF
TRBD1	TRBV25-1	-	TRBJ1-6	TGTGCCAGCAGTGGCTTGGGGACAGCGGTCGACTCACCCCTCCACTTT	CASSGLGTAVDSPLHF
-	TRBV24-1	few	TRBJ1-1	TGTGCCACCAGTGATTTGCTCCCCAACACTGAAGCTTTCTTT	CATSDLLPNTEAFF
TRBD1	TRBV11-1	-	TRBJ2-3	TGTGCCAGCAGTCAAGGGCCGGACAGGGTATCAGATACGCAGTATTTT	CASSQGPDRVSDTQYF
TRBD2	TRBV4-2	-	TRBJ2-7	TGTGCCAGCAGCCAAGATGGTGTGAGCGGGAAAACCTACGAGCAGTACTTC	CASSQDGVSGKTYEQYF
-	TRBV18	-	TRBJ2-1	TGTGCCAGCTCACCGGGGGCCCCCCAGCATGAGCAGTTCTTC	CASSPGAPQHEQFF
-	TRBV3-1/TRBV3-2	many	TRBJ2-7	TGTGCCAGCAGCCAAGATGGGGCCGTCTACGAGCAGTACTTC	CASSQDGAVYEQYF